The 5 T cell receptor beta chains below all came from one sample that was sequenced in a study of blood T cells in healthy people across ages. Primed by a sample-barcoded 5' primer and a J-beta primer mix, a second PCR proceeded for 7 to 11 cycles. TCRdb re-called the 5' RACE reads through MiXCR, storing one row per CDR3 protein. The sample has about 780,000 distinct CDR3 sequences, more than 35% seen once. The sequencing input was blood. These receptor sequences come from a man aged 80 or over in good health.

V gene TRBV15 combines with J gene TRBJ2-5; the D gene could be TRBD1 or TRBD2 (6 bases each). V lost 0 bases and J 10 bases, leaving 15 bases between the germline ends. The germline V gene encodes CDR1 LNHNV and CDR2 YYDKDF (reference sequence). The CDR3 covers 14 residues. The CDR3 bases are TGTGCCACCAGCAGAGATCGCGGAGGGGGGAACCAGTACTTC. As protein: CATSRDRGGGNQYF.

This clonotype was observed many times. The chain couples TRBV7-2 to TRBJ2-3; TRBD2 might be the D (6 bases). The CDR3 contains 17 residues. The germline gives CDR1 SGHTA, CDR2 FQGNSA. V lost 6 bases, J lost 2 bases, and 21 bases lay in between. The CDR3 reads CASRNWAGNPPTDTQYF. DNA for the CDR3: TGTGCCAGCAGGAATTGGGCGGGAAACCCGCCCACAGATACGCAGTATTTT.

On this clonotype: The junction does not match germline at one end; this may be a read error. This chain links TRBV5-4 with TRBJ2-3, with TRBD1 matching 7 bases. There are 15 residues in the CDR3. Germline V gene data show CDR1 as SGHNT and CDR2 as YYREEE (reference sequence). The CDR3 nucleotides are TGTGTCAGCAGGCTGGACAGGATAAGCACAGATACGCAGTATTTT. Encoded protein: CVSRLDRISTDTQYF.

This clonotype came up a few times. This chain uses TRBV12-3 or TRBV12-4 with TRBJ2-1, with D unclear. V was clipped by 7 bases and J by 8 bases, with 21 bases between them. The CDR3 totals 15 residues. CDR3 residues: CASTATRWVRDEQFF. As DNA, the CDR3 is TGTGCCAGCACCGCCACCCGCTGGGTACGGGATGAGCAGTTCTTC.

The V call is TRBV12-3 or TRBV12-4, the J call TRBJ2-3; a weak D match, TRBD1 (5 bases). The CDR3 consists of 16 residues. V was clipped by 4 bases and J by 0 bases, with 14 bases between them. The CDR3 region is CASSSRVLRSTDTQYF. CDR3 nucleotide sequence: TGTGCCAGCAGTTCCAGGGTCCTCCGAAGCACAGATACGCAGTATTTT.